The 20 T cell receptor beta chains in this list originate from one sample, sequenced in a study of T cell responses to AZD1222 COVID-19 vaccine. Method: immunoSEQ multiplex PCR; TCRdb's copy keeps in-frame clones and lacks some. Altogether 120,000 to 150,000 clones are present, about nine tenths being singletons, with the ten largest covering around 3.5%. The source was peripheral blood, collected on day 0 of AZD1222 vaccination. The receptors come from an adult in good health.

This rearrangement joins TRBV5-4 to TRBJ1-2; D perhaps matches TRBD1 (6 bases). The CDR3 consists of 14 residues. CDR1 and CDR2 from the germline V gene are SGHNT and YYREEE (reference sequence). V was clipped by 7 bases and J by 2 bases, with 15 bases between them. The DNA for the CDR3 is TGTGCCAGCCGCAAGACAGGTCTAAACTATGGCTACACCTTC. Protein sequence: CASRKTGLNYGYTF.

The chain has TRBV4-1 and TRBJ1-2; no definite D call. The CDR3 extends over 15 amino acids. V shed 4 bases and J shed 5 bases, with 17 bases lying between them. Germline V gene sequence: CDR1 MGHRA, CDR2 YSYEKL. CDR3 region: CASSPLGRRDYGYTF. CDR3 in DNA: TGCGCCAGCAGCCCCTTGGGGAGGAGGGATTATGGCTACACCTTC.

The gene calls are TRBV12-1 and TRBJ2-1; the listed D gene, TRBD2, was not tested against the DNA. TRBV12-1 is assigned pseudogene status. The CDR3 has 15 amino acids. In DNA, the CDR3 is TGTGCCAGCAGCTTTCGGGACTGCTCCTACAATGAGCAGTTCTTC. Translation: CASSFRDCSYNEQFF.

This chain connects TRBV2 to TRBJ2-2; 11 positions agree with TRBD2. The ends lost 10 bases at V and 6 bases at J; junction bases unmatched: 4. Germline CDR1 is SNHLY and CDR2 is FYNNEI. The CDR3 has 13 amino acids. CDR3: CAMGLAAAGELFF. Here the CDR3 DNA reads TGTGCCATGGGACTAGCGGCGGCCGGGGAGCTGTTTTTT.

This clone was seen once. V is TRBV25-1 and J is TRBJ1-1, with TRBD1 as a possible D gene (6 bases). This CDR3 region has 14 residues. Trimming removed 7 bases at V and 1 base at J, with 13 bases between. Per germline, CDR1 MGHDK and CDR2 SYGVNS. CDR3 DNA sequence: TGTGCCAGCACACAGGGATCGGGGAACACTGAAGCTTTCTTT. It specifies CASTQGSGNTEAFF.

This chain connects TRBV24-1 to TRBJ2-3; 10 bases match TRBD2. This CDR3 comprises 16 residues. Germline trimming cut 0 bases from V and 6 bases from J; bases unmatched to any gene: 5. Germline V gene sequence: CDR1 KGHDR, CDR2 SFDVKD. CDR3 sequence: CATSDLASGSTDTQYF. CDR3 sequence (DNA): TGTGCCACCAGTGATTTGGCTAGCGGGAGTACGGATACGCAGTATTTT.

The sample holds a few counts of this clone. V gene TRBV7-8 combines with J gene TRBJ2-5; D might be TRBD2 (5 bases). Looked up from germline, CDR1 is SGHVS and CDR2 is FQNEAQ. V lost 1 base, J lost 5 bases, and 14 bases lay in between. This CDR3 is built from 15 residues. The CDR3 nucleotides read TGTGCCAGCAGCTTAGGACGTAGCGAGGGCGAGACCCAGTACTTC. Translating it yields CASSLGRSEGETQYF.

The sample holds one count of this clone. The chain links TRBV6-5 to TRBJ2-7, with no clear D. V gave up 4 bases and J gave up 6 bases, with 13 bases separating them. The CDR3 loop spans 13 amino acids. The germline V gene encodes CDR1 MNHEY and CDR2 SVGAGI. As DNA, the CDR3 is TGTGCCAGCAGTTCCACCGGGCTTCGCGAGCAGTACTTC. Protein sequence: CASSSTGLREQYF.

Written as DNA, the CDR3 is TGTGCCAGTAAGAAGGAGGAATCAACCTACGAGCAGTACTTC. Residues: CASKKEESTYEQYF. The chain couples TRBV19 to TRBJ2-7; a possible D gene is TRBD2 (5 bases). Per the germline V gene, CDR1 is LNHDA and CDR2 is SQIVND (reference sequence). This CDR3 has 14 amino acids. V shed 7 bases and J shed 2 bases, with 15 bases lying between them. Combining the CDR3 with reference TRBV19 and TRBJ2-7 gives the whole variable domain DGGITQSPKYLFRKEGQNVTLSCEQNLNHDAMYWYRQDPGQGLRLIYYSQIVNDFQKGDIAEGYSVSREKKESFPLTVTSAQKNPTAFYLCASKKEESTYEQYFGPGTRLTVT.

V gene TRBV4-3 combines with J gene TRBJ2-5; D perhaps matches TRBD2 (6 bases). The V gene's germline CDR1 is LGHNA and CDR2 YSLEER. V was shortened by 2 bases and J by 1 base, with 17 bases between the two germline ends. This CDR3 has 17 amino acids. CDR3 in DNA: TGCGCCAGCAGCCAAAAGGCCAGGACGGGGGTCCAAGAGACCCAGTACTTC. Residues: CASSQKARTGVQETQYF.

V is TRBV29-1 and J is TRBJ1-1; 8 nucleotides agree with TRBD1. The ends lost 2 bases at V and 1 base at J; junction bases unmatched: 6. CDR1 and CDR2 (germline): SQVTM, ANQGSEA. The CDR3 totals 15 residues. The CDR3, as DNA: TGCAGCGTTGAATCTGGACAGGGTGGGAACACTGAAGCTTTCTTT. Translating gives CSVESGQGGNTEAFF.

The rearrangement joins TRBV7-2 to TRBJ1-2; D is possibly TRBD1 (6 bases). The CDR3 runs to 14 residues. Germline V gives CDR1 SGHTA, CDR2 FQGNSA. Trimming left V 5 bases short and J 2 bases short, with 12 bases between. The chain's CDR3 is CASSPRTANYGYTF. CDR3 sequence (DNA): TGTGCCAGCAGCCCGAGGACAGCCAACTATGGCTACACCTTC.

Here the CDR3 reads CASSLWASGGHRKTQYF. DNA for the CDR3: TGTGCCAGCAGCTTGTGGGCTAGCGGGGGCCACCGGAAGACCCAGTACTTC. The V gene is TRBV5-6, the J gene TRBJ2-5; 10 positions match TRBD2. Germline CDR1 SGHDT, CDR2 YYEEEE. This CDR3 region has 17 residues. With 1 base clipped from V and 6 bases from J, the junction kept 12 bases outside the gene matches.

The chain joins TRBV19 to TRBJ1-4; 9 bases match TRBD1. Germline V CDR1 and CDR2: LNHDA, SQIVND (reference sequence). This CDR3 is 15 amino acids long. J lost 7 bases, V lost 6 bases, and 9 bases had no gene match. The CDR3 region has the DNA TGTGCCAGTAGCCCAAGAACAGGGGGCGGTGAAAAACTGTTTTTT. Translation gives CASSPRTGGGEKLFF.

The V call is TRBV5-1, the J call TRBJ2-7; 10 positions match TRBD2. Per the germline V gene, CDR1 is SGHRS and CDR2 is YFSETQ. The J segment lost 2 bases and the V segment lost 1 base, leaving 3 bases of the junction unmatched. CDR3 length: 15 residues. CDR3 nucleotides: TGCGCCAGCAGCTTGATAGCGGGAGGAACCTACGAGCAGTACTTC. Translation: CASSLIAGGTYEQYF.

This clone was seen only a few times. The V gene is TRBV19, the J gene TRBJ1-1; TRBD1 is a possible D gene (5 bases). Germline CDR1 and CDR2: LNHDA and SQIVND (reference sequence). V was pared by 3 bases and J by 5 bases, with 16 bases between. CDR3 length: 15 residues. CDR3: CASSIPSGQITEAFF. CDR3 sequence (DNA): TGTGCCAGTAGTATTCCCTCGGGGCAGATTACTGAAGCTTTCTTT. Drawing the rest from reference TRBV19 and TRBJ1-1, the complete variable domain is DGGITQSPKYLFRKEGQNVTLSCEQNLNHDAMYWYRQDPGQGLRLIYYSQIVNDFQKGDIAEGYSVSREKKESFPLTVTSAQKNPTAFYLCASSIPSGQITEAFFGQGTRLTVV.

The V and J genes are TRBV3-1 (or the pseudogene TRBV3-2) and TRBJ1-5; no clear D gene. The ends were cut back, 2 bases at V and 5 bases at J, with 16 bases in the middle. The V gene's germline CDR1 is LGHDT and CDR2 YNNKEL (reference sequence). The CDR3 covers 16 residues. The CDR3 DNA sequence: TGTGCCAGCAGCCAAATGCCGCTCGTCCCTGATCAGCCCCAGCATTTT. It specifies CASSQMPLVPDQPQHF.

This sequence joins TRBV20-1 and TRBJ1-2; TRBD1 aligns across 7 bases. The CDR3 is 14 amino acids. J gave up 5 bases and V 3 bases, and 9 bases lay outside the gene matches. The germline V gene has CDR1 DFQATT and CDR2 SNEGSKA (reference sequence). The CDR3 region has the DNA TGCAGTGCTAGTCGGGGACAGAGGCAATATGGCTACACCTTC. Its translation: CSASRGQRQYGYTF.

In DNA, the CDR3 is TGTGCCAGCAGTTTATACAGCAATCAGCCCCAGCATTTT. It translates to CASSLYSNQPQHF. The rearrangement links TRBV28 to TRBJ1-5, with D hard to call. V was shortened by 1 base and J by 1 base, with 2 bases between the two germline ends. The CDR3 runs 13 residues. Per the germline V gene, CDR1 is MDHEN and CDR2 is SYDVKM.

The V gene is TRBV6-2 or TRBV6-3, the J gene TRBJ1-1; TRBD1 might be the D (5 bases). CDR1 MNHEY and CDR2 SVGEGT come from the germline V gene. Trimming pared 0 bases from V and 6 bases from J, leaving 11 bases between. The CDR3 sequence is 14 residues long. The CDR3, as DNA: TGTGCCAGCAGTTACTCGGTGCAGGGCGCTGAAGCTTTCTTT. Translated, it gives CASSYSVQGAEAFF.